Sequencing of this T cell receptor (beta chain) was carried out in a study of blood T cell repertoires in COVID-19. Looking at the study overall: Sources were T cells, B-cell-depleted T cells, or PBMCs; the material itself was cDNA or gDNA.

In the source study's methods: Scientists estimated how many nucleated cells there were by amplifying reference gene primers. Measured with immunoSEQ multiplex PCR; TCRdb has only the in-frame clones, and not every one. That table supplies the V and J calls and clone size; D and trimming were determined from the DNA. Of approximately 220,000 clones in the sample, 65% to 85% were seen once. Germline V CDR1 and CDR2: LGHNA, YNFKEQ. Trimming left V 0 bases short and J 2 bases short, with 8 bases between. CDR3 length: 16 residues. V is TRBV4-2 and J is TRBJ2-6; D is undetermined. The sample comprised peripheral blood. The source of this sequence is a man aged 35-49 years with acute or convalescent COVID-19. Written as DNA, the CDR3 is TGTGCCAGCAGCCAAGAGTCCAGTCCTGGGGCCAACGTCCTGACTTTC. It codes for CASSQESSPGANVLTF.